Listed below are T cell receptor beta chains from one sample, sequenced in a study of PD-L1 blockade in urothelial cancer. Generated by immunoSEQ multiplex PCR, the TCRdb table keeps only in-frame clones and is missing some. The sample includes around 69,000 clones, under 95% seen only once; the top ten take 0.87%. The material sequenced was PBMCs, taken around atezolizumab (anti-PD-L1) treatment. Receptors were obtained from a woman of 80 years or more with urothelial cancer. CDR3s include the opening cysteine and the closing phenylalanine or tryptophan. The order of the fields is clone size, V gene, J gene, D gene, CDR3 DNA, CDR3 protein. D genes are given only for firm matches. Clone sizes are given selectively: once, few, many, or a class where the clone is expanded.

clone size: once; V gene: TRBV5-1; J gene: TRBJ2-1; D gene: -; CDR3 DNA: TGCGCCAGCAGCTTGACAGGAAAAAACAACAATGAGCAGTTCTTC; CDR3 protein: CASSLTGKNNNEQFF
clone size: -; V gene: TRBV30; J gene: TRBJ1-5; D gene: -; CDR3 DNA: TGTGCCTGGAGTTCGGGTAGCAATCAGCCCCAGCATTTT; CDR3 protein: CAWSSGSNQPQHF
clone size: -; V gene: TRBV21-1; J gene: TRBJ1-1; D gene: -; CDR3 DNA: TGTGCCAGCAGCAAACCTGGGGGAGGGGAGGTCACTGAAGCTTTCTTT; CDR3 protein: CASSKPGGGEVTEAFF
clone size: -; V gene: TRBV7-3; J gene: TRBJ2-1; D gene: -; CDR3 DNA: TGTGCCAGCAGCCCGAGGGGGGGATCGAGGGATGAGCAGTTCTTC; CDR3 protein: CASSPRGGSRDEQFF
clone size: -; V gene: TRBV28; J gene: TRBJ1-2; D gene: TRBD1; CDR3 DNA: TGTGCCAGCAACCCGGACAGGGCGGGGTATGGCTACACCTTC; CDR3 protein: CASNPDRAGYGYTF
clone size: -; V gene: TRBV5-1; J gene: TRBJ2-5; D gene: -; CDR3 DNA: TGCGCCAGCAGCTCCTCGTACCAAGAGACCCAGTACTTC; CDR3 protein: CASSSSYQETQYF
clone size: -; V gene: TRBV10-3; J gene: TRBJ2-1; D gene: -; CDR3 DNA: TGTGCCATCAGTGAGAGCCGGTCCTCCTCCTACAATGAGCAGTTCTTC; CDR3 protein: CAISESRSSSYNEQFF
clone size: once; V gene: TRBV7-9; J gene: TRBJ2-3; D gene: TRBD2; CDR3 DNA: TGTGCCAGCAGCCCCGAGCTAGCGGCTACGACGGCAGATACGCAGTATTTT; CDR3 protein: CASSPELAATTADTQYF
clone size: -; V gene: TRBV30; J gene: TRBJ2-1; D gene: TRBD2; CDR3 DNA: TGTGCCTGGAGTGTACTTAGCGGGAGAATCCATGAGCAGTTCTTC; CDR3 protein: CAWSVLSGRIHEQFF
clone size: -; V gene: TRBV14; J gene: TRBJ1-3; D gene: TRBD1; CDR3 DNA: TGTGCCAGCAGCGGCCTGACAGGGGCGACTGGAAACACCATATATTTT; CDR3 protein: CASSGLTGATGNTIYF
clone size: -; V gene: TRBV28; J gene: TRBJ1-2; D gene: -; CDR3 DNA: TGTGCCAGCAGTTTTAATGGCTACACCTTC; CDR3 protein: CASSFNGYTF
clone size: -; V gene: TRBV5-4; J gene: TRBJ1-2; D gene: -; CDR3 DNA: TGTGCCAGCAGCTTAGCCCCAGAGGGGCAGGGGAAGTATGGCTACACCTTC; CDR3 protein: CASSLAPEGQGKYGYTF
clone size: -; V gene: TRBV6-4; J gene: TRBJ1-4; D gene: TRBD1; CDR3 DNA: TGTGCCAGCGGACAGGGAAACTCTAATGAAAAACTGTTTTTT; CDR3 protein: CASGQGNSNEKLFF
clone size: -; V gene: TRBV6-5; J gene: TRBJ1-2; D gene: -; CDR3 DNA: TGTGCCAGCAGTCCCTTACGGCCTGGAGGGGGCTACACCTTC; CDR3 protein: CASSPLRPGGGYTF
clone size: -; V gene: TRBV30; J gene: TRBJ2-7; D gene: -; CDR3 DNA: TGTGCCTGGAGACTGCCCGGACAGTTTTACGAGCAGTACTTC; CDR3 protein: CAWRLPGQFYEQYF
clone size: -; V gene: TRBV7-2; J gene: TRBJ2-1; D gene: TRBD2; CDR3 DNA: TGTGCCAGCAGCCAAGGACTAGCGGCCCTCTTC; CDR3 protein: CASSQGLAALF
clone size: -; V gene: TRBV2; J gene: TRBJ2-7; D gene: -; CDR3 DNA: TGTGCCAGCAGTGTCCAATACGAGCAGTACTTC; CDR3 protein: CASSVQYEQYF
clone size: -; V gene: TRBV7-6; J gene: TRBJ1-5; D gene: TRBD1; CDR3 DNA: TGTGCCAGCAGCCCAAACACAGGGGGCTCGGGCAATCAGCCCCAGCATTTT; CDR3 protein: CASSPNTGGSGNQPQHF